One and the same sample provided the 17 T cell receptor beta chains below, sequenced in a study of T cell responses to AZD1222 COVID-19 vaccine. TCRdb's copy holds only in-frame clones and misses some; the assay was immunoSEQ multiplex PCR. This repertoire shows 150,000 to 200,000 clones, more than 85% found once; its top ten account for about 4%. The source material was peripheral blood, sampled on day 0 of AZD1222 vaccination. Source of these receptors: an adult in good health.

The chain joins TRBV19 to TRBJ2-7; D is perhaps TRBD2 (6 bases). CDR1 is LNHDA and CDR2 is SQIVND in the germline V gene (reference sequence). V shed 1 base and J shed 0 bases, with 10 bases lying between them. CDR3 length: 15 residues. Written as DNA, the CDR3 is TGTGCCAGTAGTATAGGGGGGGACTCCTCCTACGAGCAGTACTTC. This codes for CASSIGGDSSYEQYF.

The CDR3, as DNA: TGCGCCAGCACTGGACTAGTCGGGTACAATGAGCAGTTCTTC. Translating gives CASTGLVGYNEQFF. This rearrangement joins TRBV5-1 to TRBJ2-1; 7 positions agree with TRBD2. The CDR3 is 14 amino acids. The J segment lost 4 bases and the V segment lost 6 bases, leaving 7 bases of the junction unmatched. CDR1 is SGHRS, CDR2 YFSETQ, per germline.

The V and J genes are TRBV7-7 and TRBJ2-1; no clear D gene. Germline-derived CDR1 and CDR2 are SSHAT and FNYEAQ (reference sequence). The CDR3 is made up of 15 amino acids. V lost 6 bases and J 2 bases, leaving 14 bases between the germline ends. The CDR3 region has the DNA TGTGCCAGCAGTTCGGGCAGAGCCCCCTACAATGAGCAGTTCTTC. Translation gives CASSSGRAPYNEQFF.

The DNA for the CDR3 is TGTGCCAGCAGATACATGAACACTGAAGCTTTCTTT. This translates into CASRYMNTEAFF. The chain carries TRBV12-3 or TRBV12-4 and TRBJ1-1; D gene uncertain. Trimming removed 6 bases from V and 0 bases from J, with 5 bases in between. There are 12 residues in the CDR3.

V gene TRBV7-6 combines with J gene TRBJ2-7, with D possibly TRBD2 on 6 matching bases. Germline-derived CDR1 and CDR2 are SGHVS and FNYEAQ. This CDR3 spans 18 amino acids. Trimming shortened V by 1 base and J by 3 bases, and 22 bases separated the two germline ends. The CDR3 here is CASSLDSGGGILLYEQYF. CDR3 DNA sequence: TGTGCCAGCAGCTTAGATTCCGGGGGTGGCATCCTTCTCTACGAGCAGTACTTC.

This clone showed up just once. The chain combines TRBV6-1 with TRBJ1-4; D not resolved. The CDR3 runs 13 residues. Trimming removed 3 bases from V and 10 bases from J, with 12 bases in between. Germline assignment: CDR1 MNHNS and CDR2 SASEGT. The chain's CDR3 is CASSDPASIKLFF. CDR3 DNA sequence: TGTGCCAGCAGTGATCCGGCCTCGATAAAACTGTTTTTT.

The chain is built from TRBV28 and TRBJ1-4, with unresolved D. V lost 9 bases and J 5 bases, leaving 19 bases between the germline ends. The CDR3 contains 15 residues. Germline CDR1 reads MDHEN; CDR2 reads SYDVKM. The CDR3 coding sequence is TGTGCCAGGAATGAAATTTTGGTCCCGAATGAAAAACTGTTTTTT. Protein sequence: CARNEILVPNEKLFF.

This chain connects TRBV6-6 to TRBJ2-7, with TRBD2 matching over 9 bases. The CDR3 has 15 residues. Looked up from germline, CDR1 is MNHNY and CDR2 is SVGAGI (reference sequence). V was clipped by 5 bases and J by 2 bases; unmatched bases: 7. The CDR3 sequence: CASSRLLAGAYEQYF. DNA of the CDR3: TGTGCCAGCAGTCGGTTACTAGCGGGTGCCTACGAGCAGTACTTC.

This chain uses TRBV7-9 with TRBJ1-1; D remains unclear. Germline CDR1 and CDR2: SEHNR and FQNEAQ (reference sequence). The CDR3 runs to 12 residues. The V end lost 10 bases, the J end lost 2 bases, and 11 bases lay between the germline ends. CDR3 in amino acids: CATNPLNTEAFF. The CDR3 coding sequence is TGTGCCACCAACCCTCTAAACACTGAAGCTTTCTTT.

The CDR3 is CASSLTGQALGELFF. The CDR3 coding sequence is TGCGCCAGCAGCCTGACCGGACAGGCTTTAGGGGAGCTGTTTTTT. The genes are TRBV5-1 and TRBJ2-2, with 7 bases identical to TRBD1. V gave up 4 bases and J gave up 8 bases; unmatched junction bases: 11. The CDR3 is 15 residues long. CDR1 and CDR2 (germline): SGHRS, YFSETQ.

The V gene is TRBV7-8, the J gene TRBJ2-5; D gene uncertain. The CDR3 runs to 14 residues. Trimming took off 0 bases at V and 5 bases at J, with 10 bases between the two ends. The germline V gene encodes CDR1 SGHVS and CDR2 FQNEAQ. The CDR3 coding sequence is TGTGCCAGCAGCTTAGCGCGCTTGAGGGAGACCCAGTACTTC. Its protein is CASSLARLRETQYF.

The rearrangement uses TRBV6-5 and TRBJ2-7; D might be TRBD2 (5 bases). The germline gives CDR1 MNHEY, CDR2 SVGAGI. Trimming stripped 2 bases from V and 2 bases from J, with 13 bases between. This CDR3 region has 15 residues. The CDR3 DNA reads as TGTGCCAGCAGTTACGGTTGGAGCGGAGCCTACGAGCAGTACTTC. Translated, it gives CASSYGWSGAYEQYF.

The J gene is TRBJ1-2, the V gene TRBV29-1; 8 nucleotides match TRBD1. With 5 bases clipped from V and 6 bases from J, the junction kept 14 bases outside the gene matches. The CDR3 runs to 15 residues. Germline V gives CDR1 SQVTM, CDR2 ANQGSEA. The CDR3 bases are TGCAGCGTTTCCAGCAGCAGGGGGCGCTTTCATGGCTACACCTTC. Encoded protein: CSVSSSRGRFHGYTF.

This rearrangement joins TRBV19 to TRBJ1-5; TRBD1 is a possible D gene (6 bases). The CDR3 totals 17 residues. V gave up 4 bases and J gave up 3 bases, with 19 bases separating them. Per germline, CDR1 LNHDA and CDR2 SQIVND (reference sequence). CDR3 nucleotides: TGTGCCAGTAGTACGAATTCTTACAGGGAGGACAATCAGCCCCAGCATTTT. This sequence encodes CASSTNSYREDNQPQHF.

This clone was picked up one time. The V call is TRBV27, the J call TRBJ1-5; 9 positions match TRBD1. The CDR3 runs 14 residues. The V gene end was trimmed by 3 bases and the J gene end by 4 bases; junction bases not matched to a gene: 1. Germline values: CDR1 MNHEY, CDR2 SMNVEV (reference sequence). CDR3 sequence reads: CASSFGTGNQPQHF. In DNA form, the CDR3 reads TGTGCCAGCAGTTTCGGGACAGGGAATCAGCCCCAGCATTTT.

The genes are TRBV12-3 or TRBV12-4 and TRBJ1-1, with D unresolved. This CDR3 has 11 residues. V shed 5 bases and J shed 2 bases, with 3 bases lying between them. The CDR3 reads CASSPNTEAFF. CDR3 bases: TGTGCCAGCAGTCCTAACACTGAAGCTTTCTTT.

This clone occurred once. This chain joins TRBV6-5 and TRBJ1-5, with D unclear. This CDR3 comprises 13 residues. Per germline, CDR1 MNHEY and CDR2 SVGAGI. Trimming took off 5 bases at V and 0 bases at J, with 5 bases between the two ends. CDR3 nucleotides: TGTGCCAGCAGTCTTCATAGCAATCAGCCCCAGCATTTT. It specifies CASSLHSNQPQHF.